These 4 T cell receptor beta chains were sequenced from one sample in a study of technical replicates of blood from a few donors. Clones were read by immunoSEQ multiplex PCR, and TCRdb kept only the in-frame ones, dropping some. The table shows some 60,000 clones, with approximately 94% occurring only once. The sample consisted of PBMCs. The receptors were gathered from a human donor in good health. Some clones in this sample may be carry-over from other donors' samples.

The chain is built from TRBV7-2 and TRBJ2-1; TRBD2 agrees at 7 bases. The CDR3 covers 18 residues. In germline, CDR1 is SGHTA, CDR2 FQGNSA. Losses at the gene ends were 2 bases for V and 0 bases for J; bases not matched to a gene: 10. CDR3 coding DNA: TGTGCCAGCAGCTTACCTCGTAGCGGGCGAAGCTCCTACAATGAGCAGTTCTTC. Protein sequence: CASSLPRSGRSSYNEQFF.

V and J are TRBV7-8 and TRBJ1-2; possible D gene TRBD1, 5 bases. The V gene lost 5 bases and the J gene lost 7 bases, with 14 bases spanning the gap. The CDR3 loop spans 13 amino acids. Germline V CDR1 and CDR2: SGHVS, FQNEAQ. As DNA, the CDR3 is TGTGCCAGCAGCCCCGCGGGGCGCTCTGGCTACACCTTC. Amino acids: CASSPAGRSGYTF.

CDR3 loop: CASSQTGVSYEQYF. In nucleotides, the CDR3 is TGTGCCAGCAGCCAGACAGGAGTTTCCTACGAGCAGTACTTC. The chain recombines TRBV4-2 with TRBJ2-7, with a tentative D call TRBD1 (6 bases). Germline V CDR1 and CDR2: LGHNA, YNFKEQ. This CDR3 spans 14 amino acids. V dropped 3 bases and J dropped 1 base, with 10 bases sitting between them.

V and J are TRBV7-2 and TRBJ1-1; perhaps TRBD1 as D (5 bases). V lost 1 base and J 5 bases, leaving 14 bases between the germline ends. The CDR3 sequence is 15 residues long. Looked up from germline, CDR1 is SGHTA and CDR2 is FQGNSA. CDR3 protein: CASSLDSGTKTEAFF. In nucleotides, the CDR3 is TGTGCCAGCAGCTTAGATTCCGGGACTAAGACTGAAGCTTTCTTT.